This T cell receptor beta chain derives from a study of T cell responses to AZD1222 COVID-19 vaccine. V was pared by 3 bases and J by 0 bases, with 6 bases between. The CDR3 covers 14 residues. The V gene's germline CDR1 is MNHEY and CDR2 SVGAGI. Details on this clone: Its antigen is currently unknown.

Study-level results: Spike-specific TCR depth and breadth grew after two AZD1222 doses. Reportedly, close to half of spike-specific TCRs are directed against unmutated variant regions. None of the repertoires were sampled until the peak T cell response had passed. At baseline, just 5 or 6 AZD1222 recipients tested seropositive.

Measured with immunoSEQ multiplex PCR; TCRdb has only the in-frame clones, and not every one. The data contain 100,000 to 150,000 clones, about 90% of them singletons. The receptor was isolated from an adult in good health. Sequences were derived from peripheral blood, sampled on day 0 of MenACWY control vaccination. This sequence joins TRBV6-5 and TRBJ1-3; D remains ambiguous. CDR3 nucleotides: TGTGCCAGCAGTTATAGCCTCTCTGGAAACACCATATATTTT. Its protein product is CASSYSLSGNTIYF.